The 24 T cell receptor beta chains presented below share a single source sample, sequenced in a study of cytomegalovirus exposure and HLA in healthy donors. The PCR made use of 60 Vbeta and 13 Jbeta primers. Produced via immunoSEQ multiplex PCR; TCRdb's table is partial and in-frame only. The table records over 95,000 clones, around three quarters of them present only once. The sample was PBMCs. These receptors all stem from a female donor in good health and CMV-seronegative.

This chain connects TRBV15 to TRBJ1-1; 7 bases map to TRBD1. Per germline, CDR1 LNHNV and CDR2 YYDKDF (reference sequence). The CDR3 is 17 residues long. The J segment lost 2 bases and the V segment lost 4 bases, leaving 13 bases of the junction unmatched. DNA for the CDR3: TGTGCCACCAGCAAAGAACCGACAGGGACGGTTAACACTGAAGCTTTCTTT. This translates into CATSKEPTGTVNTEAFF.

The genes are TRBV7-9 and TRBJ2-7; D not certain. V was pared by 4 bases and J by 4 bases, with 14 bases between. In germline, CDR1 is SEHNR, CDR2 FQNEAQ (reference sequence). The CDR3 loop spans 14 amino acids. CDR3 DNA sequence: TGTGCCAGCAGCTCACCCGAAGTGCGGTACGAGCAGTACTTC. Translated, it gives CASSSPEVRYEQYF.

J is TRBJ1-6 and V is TRBV5-1, with 8 bases that match TRBD1. The CDR3 loop spans 14 amino acids. J was trimmed by 8 bases and V by 6 bases; bases with no gene match: 7. Per germline, CDR1 SGHRS and CDR2 YFSETQ. CDR3 in DNA: TGCGCCAGCACGGAGGGACAGGTTCATTCACCCCTCCACTTT. Translation: CASTEGQVHSPLHF. The full variable domain, with the rest looked up from reference TRBV5-1 and TRBJ1-6, is KAGVTQTPRYLIKTRGQQVTLSCSPISGHRSVSWYQQTPGQGLQFLFEYFSETQRNKGNFPGRFSGRQFSNSRSEMNVSTLELGDSALYLCASTEGQVHSPLHFGNGTRLTVT.

J is TRBJ1-1 and V is TRBV27, with TRBD1 identical over 9 bases. The V segment lost 5 bases and the J segment 4 bases; nucleotides outside the gene matches: 8. CDR1 MNHEY and CDR2 SMNVEV come from the germline V gene (reference sequence). CDR3 length: 15 residues. The CDR3 region has the DNA TGTGCCAGCAGTGCCGCCGGGACAGGGAGCACTGAAGCTTTCTTT. Its protein is CASSAAGTGSTEAFF.

V usage is TRBV5-4 and J usage is TRBJ1-1; D unresolved. This CDR3 is built from 14 residues. Deletions cut 6 bases from V and 1 base from J, with 13 bases between. The germline CDR1 and CDR2 sequences are SGHNT and YYREEE (reference sequence). The CDR3 protein is CASNSVDQNTEAFF. The CDR3 DNA sequence: TGTGCCAGCAACTCCGTCGATCAGAACACTGAAGCTTTCTTT. Filled out from reference TRBV5-4 and TRBJ1-1, the complete variable domain reads ETGVTQSPTHLIKTRGQQVTLRCSSQSGHNTVSWYQQALGQGPQFIFQYYREEENGRGNFPPRFSGLQFPNYSSELNVNALELDDSALYLCASNSVDQNTEAFFGQGTRLTVV.

This chain uses TRBV6-5 with TRBJ1-2, with a tentative D call TRBD1 (5 bases). With 2 bases removed from V and 4 bases from J, the gap between germline ends came to 8 bases. CDR3 size: 13 residues. Germline V lookup: CDR1 MNHEY, CDR2 SVGAGI. The CDR3 is CASSYGGGYGYTF. The CDR3 DNA reads as TGTGCCAGCAGTTACGGGGGAGGCTATGGCTACACCTTC.

This clone was found once. One end of the junction varies from germline; a read error may be responsible. CDR3 in DNA: TGTTCCAGCAGCCGGACAGGTTTTGTTTCGGCCTTC. As protein: CSSSRTGFVSAF. The V gene is TRBV7-9, the J gene TRBJ1-2, with 7 nucleotides matching TRBD1. Per germline, CDR1 SEHNR and CDR2 FQNEAQ (reference sequence). This CDR3 is 12 amino acids long.

The V gene is TRBV5-4, the J gene TRBJ1-6; D uncertain. The ends were cut back, 0 bases at V and 6 bases at J, with 7 bases in the middle. CDR3 length equals 14 residues. Looked up from germline, CDR1 is SGHNT and CDR2 is YYREEE (reference sequence). CDR3 bases: TGTGCCAGCAGCTTGGTTACAGCTAATTCACCCCTCCACTTT. It specifies CASSLVTANSPLHF.

The chain carries TRBV4-3 and TRBJ2-3, with TRBD2 matching over 7 bases. CDR1 is LGHNA and CDR2 is YSLEER in the germline V gene. The CDR3 consists of 13 residues. The trim removed 3 bases at V and 7 bases at J, leaving 4 bases unmatched. CDR3 nucleotides: TGCGCCAGCAGCCAGGACGGGGGGTATACGCAGTATTTT. It encodes CASSQDGGYTQYF.

CDR3 residues: CASSSGLGYEQYF. The CDR3 bases are TGTGCCAGCAGCTCCGGACTAGGCTACGAGCAGTACTTC. The chain recombines TRBV7-2 with TRBJ2-5, with 7 bases identical to TRBD2. The J call may be faulty, since TRBJ2-7 better matches the DNA end. This CDR3 region has 13 residues. CDR1 and CDR2 (germline): SGHTA, FQGNSA.

This clone was recorded a few times. V usage is TRBV27 and J usage is TRBJ1-1; TRBD1 matches 7 bases. Per the germline V gene, CDR1 is MNHEY and CDR2 is SMNVEV (reference sequence). With V trimmed by 5 bases and J by 6 bases, 6 bases remained unmatched. This CDR3 has 13 residues. In nucleotides, the CDR3 is TGTGCCAGCAGTCAAAGGACAGGTCCTGAAGCTTTCTTT. Translation: CASSQRTGPEAFF.

The chain is built from TRBV7-8 and TRBJ2-1, with 15 bases fitting TRBD2. The V gene's germline CDR1 is SGHVS and CDR2 FQNEAQ. V trimming: 5 bases; J trimming: 0 bases; junction bases outside the gene matches: 5. This CDR3 is built from 18 residues. The chain's CDR3 is CASSEGLAGGSSYNEQFF. The CDR3 DNA follows: TGTGCCAGCAGCGAAGGACTAGCGGGGGGGAGCTCCTACAATGAGCAGTTCTTC.

In this sample, this clone turned up a few times. The chain uses TRBV18 and TRBJ1-1; D not certain. Trimming took off 4 bases at V and 6 bases at J, with 21 bases between the two ends. This CDR3 has 16 residues. Germline CDR1 KGHSH, CDR2 LQKENI. CDR3 sequence reads: CASSLSVLGGRPEAFF. In nucleotides, the CDR3 is TGTGCCAGCTCACTCTCCGTGTTAGGCGGAAGGCCTGAAGCTTTCTTT.

This clone came up a few times. The chain combines TRBV28 with TRBJ2-2, with 7 bases aligning to TRBD2. J was trimmed by 6 bases and V by 2 bases; bases with no gene match: 3. CDR1 and CDR2 (germline): MDHEN, SYDVKM. This CDR3 has 14 amino acids. The CDR3 loop is CASSLRGVPGELFF. CDR3 sequence (DNA): TGTGCCAGCAGTTTACGGGGGGTTCCCGGGGAGCTGTTTTTT. Using reference TRBV28 and TRBJ2-2 for the parts outside the CDR3, the full variable domain is DVKVTQSSRYLVKRTGEKVFLECVQDMDHENMFWYRQDPGLGLRLIYFSYDVKMKEKGDIPEGYSVSREKKERFSLILESASTNQTSMYLCASSLRGVPGELFFGEGSRLTVL.

This clone was detected only a few times. The chain has TRBV10-1 and TRBJ1-1; D not resolved. V was trimmed by 3 bases and J by 11 bases, leaving 13 bases between them. The CDR3 loop spans 12 amino acids. Germline loops: CDR1 WNHNN, CDR2 SYGVQD (reference sequence). CDR3 in DNA: TGCGCCAGCAGTGACTCAAAACGGGTCGCTTTCTTT. This codes for CASSDSKRVAFF.

The J gene is TRBJ2-7, the V gene TRBV30; D is possibly TRBD1 (6 bases). Per germline, CDR1 GTSNPN and CDR2 SVGIG (reference sequence). V was pared by 1 base and J by 6 bases, with 16 bases between. The CDR3 has 14 residues. The CDR3 reads CAWSEGVGPGEQYF. The DNA for the CDR3 is TGTGCCTGGAGTGAGGGGGTGGGACCGGGCGAGCAGTACTTC.

The chain carries TRBV7-9 and TRBJ1-1; 8 bases are a match to TRBD1. The CDR3 extends over 18 amino acids. The V segment lost 1 base and the J segment 3 bases; nucleotides outside the gene matches: 13. Germline CDR1 is SEHNR and CDR2 is FQNEAQ (reference sequence). Written as DNA, the CDR3 is TGTGCCAGCAGCTTAGACCCCTTCCGGACAGGGAAGGACACTGAAGCTTTCTTT. This sequence encodes CASSLDPFRTGKDTEAFF.

This clone was counted between two and nine times. The chain joins TRBV4-2 to TRBJ1-3; the D is unclear. Trimming stripped 2 bases from V and 0 bases from J, with 5 bases between. The length of the CDR3 is 14 residues. Germline lookup yields CDR1 LGHNA and CDR2 YNFKEQ. This CDR3 reads CASSQTDSGNTIYF. CDR3 sequence (DNA): TGTGCCAGCAGCCAAACAGACTCTGGAAACACCATATATTTT.

The rearrangement uses TRBV4-3 and TRBJ1-1; D call uncertain. Germline-derived CDR1 and CDR2 are LGHNA and YSLEER. Between the trimmed V and J ends, which lost 0 bases and 1 base, there was a span of 6 bases. There are 14 residues in the CDR3. CDR3 region: CASSQDGENTEAFF. The CDR3 DNA sequence: TGCGCCAGCAGCCAAGACGGGGAGAACACTGAAGCTTTCTTT.

The rearrangement uses TRBV11-2 and TRBJ2-2; 8 bases are a match to TRBD1. Germline-derived CDR1 and CDR2 are SGHAT and FQNNGV. The CDR3 totals 17 residues. Trimming cost V 1 base and J 8 bases; bases outside gene matches: 12. The CDR3 region has the DNA TGTGCCAGCAGCTTAGCAGGGGGCTCAAGAGTTTCAGGGGAGCTGTTTTTT. It translates to CASSLAGGSRVSGELFF.

The chain joins TRBV10-3 to TRBJ2-7; 9 nucleotides align to TRBD1. The ends lost 4 bases at V and 0 bases at J; junction bases unmatched: 13. The CDR3 length is 18 residues. In germline, CDR1 is ENHRY, CDR2 SYGVKD. CDR3 nucleotide sequence: TGTGCCATCAGTGCGAGGGGGGGACAGGGAGATACCTCCTACGAGCAGTACTTC. Translated, it gives CAISARGGQGDTSYEQYF.

The chain joins TRBV27 to TRBJ2-7; 7 nucleotides match TRBD2. The ends lost 1 base at V and 4 bases at J; junction bases unmatched: 1. The CDR3 runs 13 residues. In germline, CDR1 is MNHEY, CDR2 SMNVEV (reference sequence). CDR3 region: CASSLYSGYEQYF. DNA of the CDR3: TGTGCCAGCAGTTTATATAGCGGGTACGAGCAGTACTTC.

The chain employs TRBV7-9 and TRBJ2-5; tentative D call: TRBD1 (6 bases). The CDR3 has 13 amino acids. Germline-derived CDR1 and CDR2 are SEHNR and FQNEAQ (reference sequence). V was trimmed by 5 bases and J by 5 bases, leaving 12 bases between them. CDR3 sequence (DNA): TGTGCCAGCAGCACAGGGACCGGGGAGACCCAGTACTTC. It specifies CASSTGTGETQYF. Filled out from reference TRBV7-9 and TRBJ2-5, the complete variable domain reads DTGVSQNPRHKITKRGQNVTFRCDPISEHNRLYWYRQTLGQGPEFLTYFQNEAQLEKSRLLSDRFSAERPKGSFSTLEIQRTEQGDSAMYLCASSTGTGETQYFGPGTRLLVL.

V gene TRBV12-5 combines with J gene TRBJ2-7, with 8 bases that match TRBD1. The J segment lost 2 bases and the V segment lost 4 bases, leaving 16 bases of the junction unmatched. Germline V gene data show CDR1 as LGHNT and CDR2 as FRNRAP. The CDR3 is 18 amino acids. The CDR3 nucleotides are TGTGCTAGTGGTTGGAGCTCAGGACAGGGAGTTTCCACCTACGAGCAGTACTTC. Its translation is CASGWSSGQGVSTYEQYF.